These 31 T cell receptor beta chains were all obtained from the same sample, sequenced in a study of regulatory T cells in long-lasting Graves disease. Time point denoted: persistent/refractory GD, antithyroid drugs over 5 years with positive TRAb. RNA extracted from PBMCs served as the sequencing template. CDR3-region Arm-PCR and iRepertoire HTBI primers produced the TCR beta libraries. TCRdb recomputed calls from the multiplex PCR reads with MiXCR, one row per CDR3 protein. This sample has roughly 500,000 distinct CDR3 sequences, with about a fifth found just once. Sequences were derived from peripheral blood mononuclear cells (PBMCs), sampled when the disease was refractory, from a patient treated with antithyroid drugs. These receptors were taken from a female donor with Graves disease.

This clonotype was observed many times. V is TRBV6-5 and J is TRBJ2-7, with 8 bases fitting TRBD2. With V trimmed by 4 bases and J by 3 bases, 8 bases remained unmatched. The CDR3 is 15 amino acids. CDR1 is MNHEY and CDR2 is SVGAGI in the germline V gene. The CDR3 DNA reads as TGTGCCAGCAGTTTGGATGCGGGGGGAATCTACGAGCAGTACTTC. It codes for CASSLDAGGIYEQYF.

Ten or more counts support this clonotype. This sequence joins TRBV28 and TRBJ2-7; no reliable D call. Germline V gene lookup returns CDR1 MDHEN and CDR2 SYDVKM. The CDR3 sequence is 12 residues long. V lost 10 bases and J 1 base, leaving 11 bases between the germline ends. The CDR3 coding sequence is TGTGCCACCGCCAAGGGATCCTACGAGCAGTACTTC. Its translation: CATAKGSYEQYF.

This rearrangement joins TRBV25-1 to TRBJ1-2, with 7 nucleotides matching TRBD1. Germline loops: CDR1 MGHDK, CDR2 SYGVNS. This CDR3 has 15 amino acids. Trimming took 5 bases from V and 4 from J; bases not matched to a gene: 10. CDR3 sequence: CASSHIRGSGYGYTF. The CDR3 bases are TGTGCCAGCAGTCACATCAGGGGGTCGGGCTATGGCTACACCTTC.

In this sample, this clonotype turned up a few times. The rearrangement uses TRBV10-3 and TRBJ1-6; maybe TRBD1 (5 bases). Germline V gene sequence: CDR1 ENHRY, CDR2 SYGVKD. V was pared by 8 bases and J by 14 bases, with 19 bases between. This CDR3 is 13 amino acids long. CDR3 sequence (DNA): TGTGCCATCCGCGACAGAGTCCCTTTGGCCCTCCACTTT. It is translated as CAIRDRVPLALHF.

J is TRBJ1-4 and V is TRBV10-3, with D possibly being TRBD1 (5 bases). Germline assignment: CDR1 ENHRY and CDR2 SYGVKD. The CDR3 sequence is 13 residues long. With 7 bases removed from V and 0 bases from J, the gap between germline ends came to 6 bases. The CDR3 here is CAIKGSTNEKLFF. CDR3 in DNA: TGTGCCATCAAGGGGTCAACTAATGAAAAACTGTTTTTT.

This clonotype was detected ten times or more. V and J are TRBV6-1 and TRBJ1-4, with D unresolved. The CDR3 is made up of 14 amino acids. The ends were cut back, 7 bases at V and 3 bases at J, with 12 bases in the middle. Germline lookup yields CDR1 MNHNS and CDR2 SASEGT. The CDR3 sequence is CASTGTGSNEKLFF. CDR3 DNA: TGTGCCAGCACCGGAACCGGGTCTAATGAAAAACTGTTTTTT.

The V call is TRBV4-1, the J call TRBJ1-4; a possible D gene is TRBD1 (5 bases). This CDR3 spans 15 amino acids. Trimming stripped 0 bases from V and 0 bases from J, with 5 bases between. Germline loops: CDR1 MGHRA, CDR2 YSYEKL. The DNA for the CDR3 is TGCGCCAGCAGCCAAGAACAGGCAACTAATGAAAAACTGTTTTTT. Translated, it gives CASSQEQATNEKLFF.

This clonotype was seen many times. This chain connects TRBV7-9 to TRBJ2-2, with D uncertain. Germline V gives CDR1 SEHNR, CDR2 FQNEAQ (reference sequence). This CDR3 has 12 amino acids. Deletions cut 6 bases from V and 6 bases from J, with 8 bases between. The CDR3 bases are TGTGCCAGCAGTCCCGACTCCGGGGAGCTGTTTTTT. This codes for CASSPDSGELFF.

This clonotype was detected ten times or more. The genes are TRBV27 and TRBJ2-2; 7 nucleotides align to TRBD2. The trim removed 2 bases at V and 4 bases at J, leaving 4 bases unmatched. This CDR3 comprises 15 residues. CDR1 and CDR2 from the germline V gene are MNHEY and SMNVEV (reference sequence). CDR3 nucleotides: TGTGCCAGCAGTTTAAGCGGGATTGGCACCGGGGAGCTGTTTTTT. Translation gives CASSLSGIGTGELFF.

This clonotype has a count of ten or more. The chain couples TRBV5-1 to TRBJ1-1, with 7 bases that match TRBD1. V dropped 4 bases and J dropped 5; count of bases not matched to a gene: 8. The CDR3 is made up of 14 amino acids. Germline V CDR1 and CDR2: SGHRS, YFSETQ. CDR3 sequence: CASSIDLTGTEAFF. CDR3 nucleotides: TGCGCCAGCAGCATAGACCTGACAGGGACTGAAGCTTTCTTT. Combining the CDR3 with reference TRBV5-1 and TRBJ1-1 gives the whole variable domain KAGVTQTPRYLIKTRGQQVTLSCSPISGHRSVSWYQQTPGQGLQFLFEYFSETQRNKGNFPGRFSGRQFSNSRSEMNVSTLELGDSALYLCASSIDLTGTEAFFGQGTRLTVV.

The V and J genes are TRBV5-1 and TRBJ2-7, with D perhaps TRBD1 (6 bases). Germline V CDR1 and CDR2: SGHRS, YFSETQ. CDR3 length equals 14 residues. With 5 bases removed from V and 6 bases from J, the gap between germline ends came to 18 bases. CDR3 DNA sequence: TGCGCCAGCAGTCCTTCGAACTGGGGGCGCGAGCAGTACTTC. Translated, it gives CASSPSNWGREQYF.

The sample holds many counts of this clonotype. V is TRBV20-1 and J is TRBJ2-7, with 8 positions matching TRBD2. V was clipped by 6 bases and J by 4 bases; unmatched bases: 11. Germline CDR1 is DFQATT and CDR2 is SNEGSKA (reference sequence). This CDR3 has 14 amino acids. CDR3 loop: CSAHGGSGSYEQYF. The CDR3 bases are TGCAGTGCCCACGGGGGCAGCGGGAGTTACGAGCAGTACTTC.

This clonotype was counted between two and nine times. The rearrangement joins TRBV24-1 to TRBJ2-5; TRBD1 matches at 9 bases. This CDR3 spans 17 amino acids. Germline V gene data show CDR1 as KGHDR and CDR2 as SFDVKD. Unmatched junction bases numbered 14, after V lost 5 bases and J lost 5 bases. The CDR3 DNA reads TGTGCCACCAGTGGCGTACAGGGGGCGGGTATATCGGAGACCCAGTACTTC. This translates into CATSGVQGAGISETQYF.

The chain carries TRBV30 and TRBJ1-5; 10 nucleotides match TRBD1. CDR3 length equals 13 residues. With V trimmed by 7 bases and J by 6 bases, 6 bases remained unmatched. CDR1 is GTSNPN, CDR2 SVGIG, per germline (reference sequence). CDR3 bases: TGTGCCTTTGCGACAGGGGGCGGTCAGCCCCAGCATTTT. Its protein is CAFATGGGQPQHF.

Note on this clonotype: This may be a read error: a much more frequent sequence differs by one nucleotide. Without the conserved terminal phenylalanine or tryptophan, this CDR3 likely stems from a read error. This rearrangement joins TRBV7-2 to TRBJ1-1; possibly TRBD1 for D (5 bases). Trimming removed 4 bases at V and 5 bases at J, with 20 bases between. The CDR3 loop spans 16 amino acids. Germline-derived CDR1 and CDR2 are SGHTA and FQGNSA. Here the CDR3 DNA reads TGTGCCAGCAGCTCCCAGGGCGGGGGTCGCTGGACTGAAGCTTTCTCT. Translated: CASSSQGGGRWTEAFS.

The chain uses TRBV6-1 and TRBJ1-2, with 7 bases fitting TRBD1. The CDR3 has 15 amino acids. Germline V CDR1 and CDR2: MNHNS, SASEGT. V gave up 8 bases and J gave up 6 bases; unmatched junction bases: 15. In DNA, the CDR3 is TGTGCCAGCTCCCGGGACAGAGTAACTCCGGATGGCTACACCTTC. Translating it yields CASSRDRVTPDGYTF.

This clonotype was detected ten times or more. V usage is TRBV7-8 and J usage is TRBJ1-2; perhaps TRBD1 as D (6 bases). CDR3 length: 15 residues. Between the trimmed V and J ends, which lost 5 bases and 8 bases, there was a span of 21 bases. Germline assignment: CDR1 SGHVS and CDR2 FQNEAQ. CDR3 in amino acids: CASSANLGQGGGYTF. As DNA, the CDR3 is TGTGCCAGCAGCGCAAACCTGGGACAAGGAGGGGGCTACACCTTC.

This clonotype occurred a few times. The genes are TRBV12-3 or TRBV12-4 and TRBJ2-2; 10 nucleotides align to TRBD2. After removal of 7 bases from V and 3 bases from J, the junction contained 11 bases not matched to a gene. The CDR3 has 17 amino acids. The CDR3 loop is CASTGLAQQRDTGELFF. DNA for the CDR3: TGTGCCAGCACGGGACTAGCGCAACAAAGGGACACCGGGGAGCTGTTTTTT.

This clonotype was seen only once. A read error may produce the germline difference seen at one junction end. This chain links TRBV5-5 with TRBJ1-1, with no clear D. This CDR3 is built from 13 residues. Germline values: CDR1 SGHKS, CDR2 YYEKEE (reference sequence). The CDR3 region is CAGSLGSNTEAFF. CDR3 DNA: TGTGCCGGCAGCTTGGGTTCGAACACTGAAGCTTTCTTT.

The chain links TRBV9 to TRBJ2-4, with D perhaps assigned TRBD1 or TRBD2 (5 bases each). Trimming cost V 0 bases and J 1 base, with 11 bases left between them. The length of the CDR3 is 16 residues. Germline V lookup: CDR1 SGDLS, CDR2 YYNGEE. This chain's CDR3 is CASSVGDPWAKNIQYF. The CDR3 nucleotides read TGTGCCAGCAGCGTAGGGGACCCCTGGGCCAAAAACATTCAGTACTTC.

This clonotype was observed a few times. The chain links TRBV7-6 to TRBJ1-2; 9 bases fit TRBD1. Germline CDR1 reads SGHVS; CDR2 reads FNYEAQ. This CDR3 spans 15 amino acids. The ends lost 4 bases at V and 3 bases at J; junction bases unmatched: 6. This CDR3 reads CASSSRQGVDYGYTF. CDR3 bases: TGTGCCAGCAGCTCACGACAGGGGGTAGACTATGGCTACACCTTC.

This clonotype was detected ten times or more. The V call is TRBV20-1, the J call TRBJ1-4, with a weak D call TRBD1 (5 bases). CDR1 and CDR2 (germline): DFQATT, SNEGSKA (reference sequence). V was trimmed by 4 bases and J by 8 bases, leaving 8 bases between them. CDR3 length: 11 amino acids. Written as DNA, the CDR3 is TGCAGTGCTACAGGGTCAGAAAAACTGTTTTTT. This encodes CSATGSEKLFF.

This clonotype was detected ten times or more. This sequence joins TRBV6-1 and TRBJ2-7; 12 nucleotides line up with TRBD2. J lost 1 base, V lost 5 bases, and 12 bases had no gene match. The germline CDR1 and CDR2 sequences are MNHNS and SASEGT. This CDR3 contains 18 residues. The DNA for the CDR3 is TGTGCCAGCAGTCTATTTGCGCTTGGGACTAGCGGGTCCTACGAGCAGTACTTC. Translation: CASSLFALGTSGSYEQYF.

In the case of this clonotype: This may be a read error, as it is one base from a much larger clone. Here the CDR3 DNA reads TGTGCCAGCAGTTACTTGGAAGGACTGGACACCGGGGAGCTGTTTTTT. Its protein product is CASSYLEGLDTGELFF. This chain joins TRBV6-9 and TRBJ2-2; a possible D gene is TRBD2 (5 bases). Trimming stripped 3 bases from V and 3 bases from J, with 14 bases between. The V gene's germline CDR1 is MNHGY and CDR2 SVAAGI. This CDR3 is built from 16 residues.

The chain joins TRBV6-2 or TRBV6-3 to TRBJ2-2, with TRBD2 as a possible D gene (5 bases). The CDR3 has 14 amino acids. The germline V gene has CDR1 MNHEY and CDR2 SVGEGT. V was pared by 5 bases and J by 0 bases, with 7 bases between. The CDR3 is CASSELANTGELFF. The CDR3 bases are TGTGCCAGCAGTGAACTAGCGAACACCGGGGAGCTGTTTTTT.

Many counts were recorded for this clonotype. A much larger clone lies one base from this, so it may be a read error. The chain is built from TRBV7-9 and TRBJ2-7; D could derive from TRBD1 or TRBD2 (5 bases each). Germline V gives CDR1 SEHNR, CDR2 FQNEAQ (reference sequence). Trimming took off 5 bases at V and 2 bases at J, with 13 bases between the two ends. This CDR3 contains 14 residues. CDR3 sequence: CASSPRDGTYEQYF. The DNA of the CDR3 is TGTGCCAGCAGCCCCCGGGACGGTACCTACGAGCAGTACTTC.

The chain recombines TRBV7-2 with TRBJ2-2; D tentatively reads TRBD1 or TRBD2 (6 bases each). Germline CDR1 reads SGHTA; CDR2 reads FQGNSA. This CDR3 contains 17 residues. V was clipped by 2 bases and J by 2 bases, with 15 bases between them. The CDR3 reads CASSLHSGGINTGELFF. In DNA form, the CDR3 reads TGTGCCAGCAGCTTACATTCCGGGGGCATTAACACCGGGGAGCTGTTTTTT.

This clonotype appeared many times. V is TRBV2 and J is TRBJ1-5, with D unclear. The V end lost 6 bases, the J end lost 1 base, and 19 bases lay between the germline ends. Germline V lookup: CDR1 SNHLY, CDR2 FYNNEI. There are 17 residues in the CDR3. The CDR3 spells CASRGSALRTSNQPQHF. The DNA of the CDR3 is TGTGCCAGCAGGGGGTCGGCACTACGCACGAGCAATCAGCCCCAGCATTTT.

The DNA of the CDR3 is TGTGCCAGCAGCCAAGATTCGGGGACACTTGGGGAGCAGTACTTC. Protein: CASSQDSGTLGEQYF. The rearrangement links TRBV4-2 to TRBJ2-7; TRBD1 is a possible D gene (6 bases). The CDR3 consists of 15 residues. Trimming shortened V by 0 bases and J by 7 bases, and 16 bases separated the two germline ends. The V gene's germline CDR1 is LGHNA and CDR2 YNFKEQ.

The table lists this clonotype with a few counts. A read error may produce the germline difference seen at one junction end. J is TRBJ2-2 and V is TRBV12-3 or TRBV12-4, with 7 nucleotides matching TRBD2. The CDR3 totals 12 residues. The DNA for the CDR3 is TGTGTCAGCTCCTGGGGGGGCGGGGAGCTGTTTTTT. Translation: CVSSWGGGELFF.

The chain carries TRBV5-1 and TRBJ1-1; TRBD1 is a possible D gene (6 bases). The V gene lost 0 bases and the J gene lost 5 bases, with 14 bases spanning the gap. The CDR3 consists of 15 residues. Germline CDR1 is SGHRS and CDR2 is YFSETQ. CDR3 residues: CASSLANRAGTEAFF. As DNA, the CDR3 is TGCGCCAGCAGCTTGGCCAACAGGGCGGGTACTGAAGCTTTCTTT.